This T cell receptor beta chain was documented in a study of blood T cell repertoires in COVID-19. Assay used: immunoSEQ multiplex PCR; TCRdb lists only in-frame clones, some missing. The sample contains 200,000 or so clones, approximately 84% of which appear only once. The TCR originated in a man aged 60 to 75 who had recovered from COVID-19. Sequenced sample: PBMCs or T cells enriched from blood (not recorded which).

The CDR3 protein is CASSRQTGPTDTQYF. CDR3 DNA sequence: TGTGCCAGCAGCCGCCAGACAGGACCGACAGATACGCAGTATTTT. The chain uses TRBV7-2 and TRBJ2-3, with D tentatively TRBD1 (6 bases). Germline loops: CDR1 SGHTA, CDR2 FQGNSA. The CDR3 consists of 15 residues. V was pared by 5 bases and J by 3 bases, with 15 bases between.